The clone carrying this TCR beta chain was found once. The target antigen is unknown. Some clones are missing from TCRdb's copy, which holds only in-frame ones; the method was immunoSEQ multiplex PCR. The sample includes roughly 170,000 clones, 70% to 85% seen only once; the top ten take about 5%. Germline assignment: CDR1 KGHSH and CDR2 LQKENI. CDR3 size: 13 residues. The V segment lost 6 bases and the J segment 8 bases; nucleotides outside the gene matches: 5. The data originate from a study of cytotoxic CD8 clonotypes in ibrutinib-treated CLL. In the study overall: Response samples followed a median around 11 months of treatment, range 6 to 36. Study conclusions and caveats: Baseline clonality was higher than in age-matched healthy donors and moved in step with circulating CD8+ T-cell counts. Public clonotypes were seen rarely and were contracted or stable on treatment.

The rearrangement uses TRBV18 and TRBJ1-5; 9 nucleotides agree with TRBD1. The clonotype comes from a human donor with chronic lymphocytic leukemia. This specimen consisted of PBMCs, obtained after 24 months of ibrutinib treatment. The CDR3 DNA reads as TGTGCCAGCTCCGTCCGGGACAGGGAGCCCCAGCATTTT. It translates to CASSVRDREPQHF.